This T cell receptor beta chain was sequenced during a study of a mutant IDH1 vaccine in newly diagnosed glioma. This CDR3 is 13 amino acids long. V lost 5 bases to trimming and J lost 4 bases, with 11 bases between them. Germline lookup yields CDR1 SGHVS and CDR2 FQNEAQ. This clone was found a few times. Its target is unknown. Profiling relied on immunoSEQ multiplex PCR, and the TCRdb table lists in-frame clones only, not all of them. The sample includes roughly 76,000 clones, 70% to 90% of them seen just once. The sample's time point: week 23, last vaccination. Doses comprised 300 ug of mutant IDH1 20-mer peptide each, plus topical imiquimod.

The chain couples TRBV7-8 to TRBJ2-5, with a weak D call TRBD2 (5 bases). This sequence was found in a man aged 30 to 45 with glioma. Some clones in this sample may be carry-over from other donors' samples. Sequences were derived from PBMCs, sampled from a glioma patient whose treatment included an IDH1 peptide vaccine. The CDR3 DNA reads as TGTGCCAGCAGCACTAGGATGCCAGAGACCCAGTACTTC. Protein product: CASSTRMPETQYF.